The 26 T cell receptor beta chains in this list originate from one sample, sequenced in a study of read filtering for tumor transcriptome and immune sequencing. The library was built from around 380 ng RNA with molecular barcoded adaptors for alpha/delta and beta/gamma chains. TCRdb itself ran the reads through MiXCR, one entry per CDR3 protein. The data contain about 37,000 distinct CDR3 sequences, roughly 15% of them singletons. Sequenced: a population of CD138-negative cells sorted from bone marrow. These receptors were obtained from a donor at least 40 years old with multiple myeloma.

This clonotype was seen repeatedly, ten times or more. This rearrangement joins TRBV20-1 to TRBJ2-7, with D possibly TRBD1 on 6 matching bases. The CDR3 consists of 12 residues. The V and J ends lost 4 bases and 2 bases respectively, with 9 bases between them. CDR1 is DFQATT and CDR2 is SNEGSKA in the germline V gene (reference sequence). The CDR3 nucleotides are TGCAGTGCTAAGAGGACAGCCTACGAGCAGTACTTC. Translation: CSAKRTAYEQYF.

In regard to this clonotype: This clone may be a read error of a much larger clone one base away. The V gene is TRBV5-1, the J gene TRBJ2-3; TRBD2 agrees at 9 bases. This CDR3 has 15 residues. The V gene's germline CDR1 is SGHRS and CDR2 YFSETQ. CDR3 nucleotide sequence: TGCGCCAGCGGCTTAGCGGGAGCGCCCACAGATACGCAGTATTTT. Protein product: CASGLAGAPTDTQYF.

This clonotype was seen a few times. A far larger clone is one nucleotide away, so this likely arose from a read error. The CDR3 coding sequence is TGCGACAGCAGCCAAGATATAGCGGCCCCCAACTACGAGCAGTACTTC. Amino acid sequence: CDSSQDIAAPNYEQYF. The chain couples TRBV7-3 to TRBJ2-7, with D perhaps matching TRBD2 (6 bases). The CDR3 is 16 residues long. Germline CDR1 is SGHTA and CDR2 is FQGTGA.

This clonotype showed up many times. The CDR3 protein is CASSSRPQETQYF. CDR3 nucleotide sequence: TGTGCCAGCAGTTCAAGGCCTCAAGAGACCCAGTACTTC. The rearrangement joins TRBV2 to TRBJ2-5; unclear D gene. This CDR3 is 13 amino acids long. Trimming removed 5 bases at V and 2 bases at J, with 9 bases between. Germline V CDR1 and CDR2: SNHLY, FYNNEI.

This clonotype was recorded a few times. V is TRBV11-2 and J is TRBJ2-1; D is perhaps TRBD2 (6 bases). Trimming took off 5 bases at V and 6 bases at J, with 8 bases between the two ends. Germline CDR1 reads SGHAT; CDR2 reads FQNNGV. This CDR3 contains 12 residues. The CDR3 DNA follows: TGTGCCAGCAGCCCACTAGCCAATGAGCAGTTCTTC. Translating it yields CASSPLANEQFF.

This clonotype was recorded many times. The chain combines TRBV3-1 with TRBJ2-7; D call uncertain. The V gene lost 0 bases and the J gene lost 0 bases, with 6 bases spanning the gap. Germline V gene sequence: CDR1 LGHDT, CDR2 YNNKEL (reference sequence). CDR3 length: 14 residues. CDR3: CASSQDPRSYEQYF. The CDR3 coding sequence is TGTGCCAGCAGCCAAGACCCTCGCTCCTACGAGCAGTACTTC.

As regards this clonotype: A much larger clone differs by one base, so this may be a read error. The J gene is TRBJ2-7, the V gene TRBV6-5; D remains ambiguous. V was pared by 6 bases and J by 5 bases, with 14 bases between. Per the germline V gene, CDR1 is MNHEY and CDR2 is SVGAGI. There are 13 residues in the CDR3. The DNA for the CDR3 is TGTGCCAGCAGAACGACCCAAAACAACGAGCAGTACTTC. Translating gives CASRTTQNNEQYF.

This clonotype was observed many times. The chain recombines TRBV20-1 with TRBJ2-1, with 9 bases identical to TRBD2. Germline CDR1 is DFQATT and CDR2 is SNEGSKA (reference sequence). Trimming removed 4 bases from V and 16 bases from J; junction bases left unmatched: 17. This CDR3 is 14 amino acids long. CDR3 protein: CSAKPGLAGSNLFF. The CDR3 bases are TGCAGTGCTAAGCCGGGACTAGCCGGGAGTAACCTTTTCTTC.

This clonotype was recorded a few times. CDR3 residues: CASSLVTGSAYNEQFF. The CDR3 bases are TGTGCCAGCAGCTTAGTTACGGGAAGTGCCTACAATGAGCAGTTCTTC. The V and J genes are TRBV11-1 and TRBJ2-1, with D tentatively TRBD2 (5 bases). Trimming took off 1 base at V and 2 bases at J, with 12 bases between the two ends. This CDR3 spans 16 amino acids. Germline CDR1 reads SGHAT; CDR2 reads FQDESV (reference sequence). The full variable domain, with the rest looked up from reference TRBV11-1 and TRBJ2-1, is EAEVAQSPRYKITEKSQAVAFWCDPISGHATLYWYRQILGQGPELLVQFQDESVVDDSQLPKDRFSAERLKGVDSTLKIQPAELGDSAMYLCASSLVTGSAYNEQFFGPGTRLTVL.

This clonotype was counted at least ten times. The CDR3 loop reads CASIPGQGRTNSNEQFF. The CDR3 region has the DNA TGCGCCAGCATCCCCGGACAGGGGCGCACTAATTCGAATGAGCAGTTCTTC. V is TRBV5-1 and J is TRBJ2-1, with 9 positions matching TRBD1. Germline V CDR1 and CDR2: SGHRS, YFSETQ. The CDR3 loop spans 17 amino acids. V trimming: 6 bases; J trimming: 7 bases; junction bases outside the gene matches: 17.

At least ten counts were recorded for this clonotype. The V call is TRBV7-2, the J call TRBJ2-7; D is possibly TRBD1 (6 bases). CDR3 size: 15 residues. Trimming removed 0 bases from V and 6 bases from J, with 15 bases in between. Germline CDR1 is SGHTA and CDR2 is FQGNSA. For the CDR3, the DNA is TGTGCCAGCAGCTTAGCCCCAGGGGCCGGCCGCGAGCAGTACTTC. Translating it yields CASSLAPGAGREQYF. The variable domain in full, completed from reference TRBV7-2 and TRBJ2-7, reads GAGVSQSPSNKVTEKGKDVELRCDPISGHTALYWYRQSLGQGLEFLIYFQGNSAPDKSGLPSDRFSAERTGGSVSTLTIQRTQQEDSAVYLCASSLAPGAGREQYFGPGTRLTVT.

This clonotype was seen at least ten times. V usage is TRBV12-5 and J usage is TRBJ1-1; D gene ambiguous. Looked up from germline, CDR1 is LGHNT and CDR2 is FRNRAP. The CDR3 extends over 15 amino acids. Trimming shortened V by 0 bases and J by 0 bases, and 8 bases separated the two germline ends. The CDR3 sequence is CASGLVLSMNTEAFF. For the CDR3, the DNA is TGTGCTAGTGGTTTGGTGCTCAGCATGAACACTGAAGCTTTCTTT.

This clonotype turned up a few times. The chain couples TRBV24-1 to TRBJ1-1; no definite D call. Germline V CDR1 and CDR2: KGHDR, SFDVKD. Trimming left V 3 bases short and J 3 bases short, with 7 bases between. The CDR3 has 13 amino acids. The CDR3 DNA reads TGTGCCACCAGTGATAATGTGGACACTGAAGCTTTCTTT. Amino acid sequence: CATSDNVDTEAFF.

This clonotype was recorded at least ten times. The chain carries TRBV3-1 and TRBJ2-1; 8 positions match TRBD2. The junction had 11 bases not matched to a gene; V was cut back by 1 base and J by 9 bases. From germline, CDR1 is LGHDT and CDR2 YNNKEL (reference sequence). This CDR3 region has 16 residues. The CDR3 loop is CASSQVPSAGESEQFF. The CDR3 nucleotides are TGTGCCAGCAGCCAAGTTCCCTCAGCGGGAGAAAGTGAGCAGTTCTTC.

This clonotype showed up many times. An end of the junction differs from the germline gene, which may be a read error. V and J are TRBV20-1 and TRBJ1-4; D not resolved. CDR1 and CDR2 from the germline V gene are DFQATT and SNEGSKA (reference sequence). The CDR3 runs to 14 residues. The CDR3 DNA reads TGCATTGCTAGAGAAGGAGCAGATAATGAAAAACTGTTTTTT. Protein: CIAREGADNEKLFF.

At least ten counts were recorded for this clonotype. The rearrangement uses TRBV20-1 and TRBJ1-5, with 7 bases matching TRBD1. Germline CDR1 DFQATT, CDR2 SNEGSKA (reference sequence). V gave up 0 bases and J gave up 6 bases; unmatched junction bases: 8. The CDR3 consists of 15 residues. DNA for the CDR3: TGCAGTGCTAGAGATAACAGGGGCACCGGTCAGCCCCAGCATTTT. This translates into CSARDNRGTGQPQHF.

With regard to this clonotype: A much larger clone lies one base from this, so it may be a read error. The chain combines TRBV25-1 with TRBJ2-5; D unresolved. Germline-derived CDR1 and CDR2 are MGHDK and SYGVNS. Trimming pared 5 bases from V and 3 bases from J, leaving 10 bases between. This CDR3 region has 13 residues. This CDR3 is CASSLLGKETQYF. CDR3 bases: TGTGCCAGCAGTCTGCTGGGGAAAGAGACCCAGTACTTC.

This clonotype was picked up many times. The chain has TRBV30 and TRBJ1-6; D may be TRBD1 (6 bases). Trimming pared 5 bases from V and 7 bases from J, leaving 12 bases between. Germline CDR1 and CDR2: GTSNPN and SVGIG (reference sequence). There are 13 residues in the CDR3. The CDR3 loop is CAWAGQWNSPLHF. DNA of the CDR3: TGTGCCTGGGCGGGACAATGGAATTCACCCCTCCACTTT.

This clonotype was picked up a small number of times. CDR3 sequence (DNA): TGCGCCAGCAGCTTGTCAGGTAGAAGAGGTGGCCAAGAGACCCAGTACTTC. It encodes CASSLSGRRGGQETQYF. The chain is built from TRBV5-1 and TRBJ2-5; D remains unclear. This CDR3 region has 17 residues. Trimming took 1 base from V and 1 from J, leaving 17 bases between them. The germline V gene has CDR1 SGHRS and CDR2 YFSETQ. The variable domain in full, with the rest retrieved from reference TRBV5-1 and TRBJ2-5, is KAGVTQTPRYLIKTRGQQVTLSCSPISGHRSVSWYQQTPGQGLQFLFEYFSETQRNKGNFPGRFSGRQFSNSRSEMNVSTLELGDSALYLCASSLSGRRGGQETQYFGPGTRLLVL.

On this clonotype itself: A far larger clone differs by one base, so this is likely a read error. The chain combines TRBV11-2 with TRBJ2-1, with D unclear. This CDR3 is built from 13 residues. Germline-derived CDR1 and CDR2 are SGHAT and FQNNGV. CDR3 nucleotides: TGTGCCAGCAGCTTAGGGGGATTGGGCGAGCAGTCCTTC. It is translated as CASSLGGLGEQSF.

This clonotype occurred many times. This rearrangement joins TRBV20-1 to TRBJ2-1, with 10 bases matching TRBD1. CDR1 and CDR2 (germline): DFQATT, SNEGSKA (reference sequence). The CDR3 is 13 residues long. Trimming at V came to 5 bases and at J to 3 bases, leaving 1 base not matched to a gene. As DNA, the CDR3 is TGCAGTGCTGGACAGGGGGACTACAATGAGCAGTTCTTC. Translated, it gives CSAGQGDYNEQFF.

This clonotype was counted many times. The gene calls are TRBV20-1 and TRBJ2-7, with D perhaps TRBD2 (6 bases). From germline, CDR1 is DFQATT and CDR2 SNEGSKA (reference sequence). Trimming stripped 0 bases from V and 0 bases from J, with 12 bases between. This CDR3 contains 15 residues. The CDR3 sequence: CSARDRGITSYEQYF. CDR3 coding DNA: TGCAGTGCTAGAGATCGGGGGATTACCTCCTACGAGCAGTACTTC.

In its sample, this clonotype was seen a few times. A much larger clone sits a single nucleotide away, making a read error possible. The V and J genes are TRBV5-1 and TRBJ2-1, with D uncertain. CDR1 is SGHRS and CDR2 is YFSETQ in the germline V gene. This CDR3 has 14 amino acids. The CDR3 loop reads CASSLDGSYNGQFF. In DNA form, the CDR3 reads TGCGCCAGCAGCTTGGACGGCTCCTACAATGGGCAGTTCTTC.

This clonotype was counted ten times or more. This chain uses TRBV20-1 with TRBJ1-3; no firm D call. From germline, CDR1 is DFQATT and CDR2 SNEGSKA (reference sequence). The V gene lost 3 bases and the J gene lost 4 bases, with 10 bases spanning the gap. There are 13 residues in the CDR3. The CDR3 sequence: CSASSGMGNTIYF. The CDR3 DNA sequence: TGCAGTGCTAGTTCGGGGATGGGAAACACCATATATTTT.

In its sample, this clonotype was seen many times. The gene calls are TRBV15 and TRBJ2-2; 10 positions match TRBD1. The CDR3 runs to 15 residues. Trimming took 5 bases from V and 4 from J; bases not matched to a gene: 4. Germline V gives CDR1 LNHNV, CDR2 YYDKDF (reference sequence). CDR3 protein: CATSGGTGATGELFF. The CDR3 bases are TGTGCCACCAGCGGAGGGACAGGGGCCACCGGGGAGCTGTTTTTT.

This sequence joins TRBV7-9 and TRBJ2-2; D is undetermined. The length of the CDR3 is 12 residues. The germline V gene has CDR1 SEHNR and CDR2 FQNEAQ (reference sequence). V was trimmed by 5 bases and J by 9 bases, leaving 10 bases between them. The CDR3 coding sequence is TGTGCCAGCAGCCAACCCCGCTGGGAGCTGTTTTTT. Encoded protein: CASSQPRWELFF.